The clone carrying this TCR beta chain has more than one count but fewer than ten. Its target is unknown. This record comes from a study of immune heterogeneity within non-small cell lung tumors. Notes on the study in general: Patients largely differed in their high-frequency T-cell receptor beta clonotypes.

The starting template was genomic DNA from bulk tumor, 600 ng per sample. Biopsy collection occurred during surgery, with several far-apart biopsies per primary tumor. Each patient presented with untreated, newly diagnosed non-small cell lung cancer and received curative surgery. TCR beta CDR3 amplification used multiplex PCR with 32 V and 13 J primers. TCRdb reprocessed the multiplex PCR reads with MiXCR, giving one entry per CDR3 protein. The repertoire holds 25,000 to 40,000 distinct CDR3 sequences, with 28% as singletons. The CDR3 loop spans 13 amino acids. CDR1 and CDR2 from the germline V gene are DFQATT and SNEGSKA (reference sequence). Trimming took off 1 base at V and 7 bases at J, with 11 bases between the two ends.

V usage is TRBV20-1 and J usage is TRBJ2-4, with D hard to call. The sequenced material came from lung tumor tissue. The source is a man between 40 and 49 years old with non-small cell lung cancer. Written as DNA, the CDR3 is TGCAGTGCTAGAGTTCAGGCGGATAACATTCAGTACTTC. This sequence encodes CSARVQADNIQYF.